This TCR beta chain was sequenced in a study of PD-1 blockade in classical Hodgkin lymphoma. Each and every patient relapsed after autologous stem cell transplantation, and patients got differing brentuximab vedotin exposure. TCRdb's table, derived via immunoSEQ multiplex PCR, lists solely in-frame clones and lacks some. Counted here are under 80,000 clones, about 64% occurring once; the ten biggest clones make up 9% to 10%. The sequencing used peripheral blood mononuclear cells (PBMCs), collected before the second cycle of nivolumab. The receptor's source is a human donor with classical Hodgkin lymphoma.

DNA for the CDR3: TGTGCCAGCAGCTTGGGACAGGACCCGTCCGTCAATGAGCAGTTCTTC. It codes for CASSLGQDPSVNEQFF. The V call is TRBV7-6, the J call TRBJ2-1, with 8 positions matching TRBD1. The CDR3 is 16 amino acids. Germline lookup yields CDR1 SGHVS and CDR2 FNYEAQ. Losses at the gene ends were 3 bases for V and 6 bases for J; bases not matched to a gene: 10.